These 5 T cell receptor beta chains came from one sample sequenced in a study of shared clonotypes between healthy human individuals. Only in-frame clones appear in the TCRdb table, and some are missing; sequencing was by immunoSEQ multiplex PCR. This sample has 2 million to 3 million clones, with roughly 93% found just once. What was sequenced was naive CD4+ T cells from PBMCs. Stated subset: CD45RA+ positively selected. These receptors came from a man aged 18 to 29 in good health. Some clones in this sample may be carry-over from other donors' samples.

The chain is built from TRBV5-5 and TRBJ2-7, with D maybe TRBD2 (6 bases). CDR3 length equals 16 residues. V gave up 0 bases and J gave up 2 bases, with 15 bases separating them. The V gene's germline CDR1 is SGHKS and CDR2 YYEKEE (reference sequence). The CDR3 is CASSLEAGTLPYEQYF. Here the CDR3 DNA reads TGTGCCAGCAGCTTGGAAGCCGGGACTCTCCCCTACGAGCAGTACTTC.

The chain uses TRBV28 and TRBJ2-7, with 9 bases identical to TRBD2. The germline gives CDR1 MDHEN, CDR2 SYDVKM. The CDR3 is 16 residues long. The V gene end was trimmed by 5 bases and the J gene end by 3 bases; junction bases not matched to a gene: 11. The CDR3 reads CASSDGRASGIYEQYF. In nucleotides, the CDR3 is TGTGCCAGCAGTGACGGGAGGGCTAGCGGGATCTACGAGCAGTACTTC.

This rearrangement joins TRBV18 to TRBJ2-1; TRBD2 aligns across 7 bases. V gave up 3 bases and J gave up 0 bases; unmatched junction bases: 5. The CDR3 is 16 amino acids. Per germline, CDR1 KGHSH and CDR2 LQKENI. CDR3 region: CASSPRASGSYNEQFF. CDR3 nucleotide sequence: TGTGCCAGCTCACCTCGGGCTAGCGGCTCCTACAATGAGCAGTTCTTC.

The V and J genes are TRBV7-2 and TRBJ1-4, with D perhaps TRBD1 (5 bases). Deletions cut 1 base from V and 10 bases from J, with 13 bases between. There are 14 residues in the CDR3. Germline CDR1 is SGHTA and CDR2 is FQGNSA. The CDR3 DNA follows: TGTGCCAGCAGCTTAGAGGGCCCGGGGGTAAAACTGTTTTTT. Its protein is CASSLEGPGVKLFF. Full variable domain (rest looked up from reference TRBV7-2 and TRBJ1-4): GAGVSQSPSNKVTEKGKDVELRCDPISGHTALYWYRQSLGQGLEFLIYFQGNSAPDKSGLPSDRFSAERTGGSVSTLTIQRTQQEDSAVYLCASSLEGPGVKLFFGSGTQLSVL.

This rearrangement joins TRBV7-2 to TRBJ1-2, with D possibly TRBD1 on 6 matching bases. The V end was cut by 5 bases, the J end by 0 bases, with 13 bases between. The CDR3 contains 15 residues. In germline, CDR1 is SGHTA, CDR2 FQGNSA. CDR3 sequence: CASSLIWTANYGYTF. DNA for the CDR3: TGTGCCAGCAGCCTCATCTGGACAGCTAACTATGGCTACACCTTC.